The T cell receptor (beta chain) under discussion was sequenced for a study of metastatic and nonmetastatic thyroid tumors. Each patient went into thyroid surgery without having received any treatment. This clone was seen many times. TCRdb reprocessed the PCR reads via MiXCR. Altogether 11,000 or so clones are present, roughly 28% being singletons, with the ten largest covering 9.8%. Sequenced material: tumor tissue. This TCR was recovered from a female donor with papillary thyroid cancer or a benign thyroid nodule (not recorded which). Some clones in this sample may be carry-over from other donors' samples.

CDR3 in DNA: TGTGCCAGCAGCAAAGGACAGGGCCTGACCTACGAGCAGTACTTC. This encodes CASSKGQGLTYEQYF. The V gene is TRBV3-1, the J gene TRBJ2-7; 8 bases agree with TRBD1. V was pared by 5 bases and J by 2 bases, with 8 bases of the junction left unmatched. The V gene's germline CDR1 is LGHDT and CDR2 YNNKEL (reference sequence). There are 15 residues in the CDR3.